The subject of this entry is one T cell receptor beta chain. The antigen remains unidentified. The study reverse transcribed the entire isolated RNA, so it sequenced expressed TCRB transcripts. The repertoire was sequenced with immunoSEQ multiplex PCR; TCRdb's copy has only in-frame clones and lacks some. The sample has more than 120,000 clones, about 13% seen once. The CDR3 is made up of 14 amino acids. The germline V and J ends were trimmed by 2 bases and 2 bases, with 9 bases remaining between them. The germline CDR1 and CDR2 sequences are MNHNY and SVGAGI (reference sequence). The data were taken from a study of beta chain features in type 1 diabetes. The study, taken as a whole, reports: In all four CD4+ subsets, TCRB CDR3 length was significantly, moderately reduced in type 1 diabetes. For patients and controls alike, PCR might favor shorter templates to the same degree.

There was one heparinised blood draw per donor, averaging roughly 120 mL. Isolation of CD4+ naive, central memory, regulatory and stem cell-like memory cells was achieved by sorting via CD45RO/CCR7/CD25/CD127/CD95/CD27. Sequencing used central memory CD4+ T cells from blood. This TCR was recovered from a man younger than 35 with type 1 diabetes. The rearrangement uses TRBV6-6 and TRBJ2-5; D not certain. CDR3 in amino acids: CASSYGPRQETQYF. In DNA, the CDR3 is TGTGCCAGCAGTTACGGTCCACGGCAAGAGACCCAGTACTTC.